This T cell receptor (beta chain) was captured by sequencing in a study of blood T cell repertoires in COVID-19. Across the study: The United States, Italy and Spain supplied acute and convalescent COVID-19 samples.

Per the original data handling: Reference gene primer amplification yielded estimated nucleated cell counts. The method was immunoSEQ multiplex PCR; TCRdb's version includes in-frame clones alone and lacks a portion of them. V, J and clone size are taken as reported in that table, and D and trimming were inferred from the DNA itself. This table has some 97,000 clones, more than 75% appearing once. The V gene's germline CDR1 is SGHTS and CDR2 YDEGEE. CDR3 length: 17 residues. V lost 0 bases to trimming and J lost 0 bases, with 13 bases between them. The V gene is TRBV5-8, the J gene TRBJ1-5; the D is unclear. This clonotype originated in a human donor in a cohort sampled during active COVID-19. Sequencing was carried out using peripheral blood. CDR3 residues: CASSLATSSYSNQPQHF. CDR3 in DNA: TGTGCCAGCAGCTTGGCCACGAGTTCCTATAGCAATCAGCCCCAGCATTTT.